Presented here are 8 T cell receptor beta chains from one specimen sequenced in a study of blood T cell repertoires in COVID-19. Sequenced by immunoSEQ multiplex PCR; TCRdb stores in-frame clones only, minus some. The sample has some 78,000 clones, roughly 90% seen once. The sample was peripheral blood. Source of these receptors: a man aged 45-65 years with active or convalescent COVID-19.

CDR3 in DNA: TGTGCCAGTAACCCCATACACCAGGCTGATAACTATGGCTACACCTTC. This sequence encodes CASNPIHQADNYGYTF. V and J are TRBV19 and TRBJ1-2, with unresolved D. Looked up from germline, CDR1 is LNHDA and CDR2 is SQIVND (reference sequence). Trimming cost V 7 bases and J 1 base, with 19 bases left between them. This CDR3 has 16 amino acids.

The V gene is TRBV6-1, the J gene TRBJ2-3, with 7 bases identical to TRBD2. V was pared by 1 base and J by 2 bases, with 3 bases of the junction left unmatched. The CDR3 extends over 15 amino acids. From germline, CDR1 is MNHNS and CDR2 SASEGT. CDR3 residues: CASSEGGRVTDTQYF. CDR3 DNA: TGTGCCAGCAGTGAAGGGGGGAGGGTCACAGATACGCAGTATTTT.

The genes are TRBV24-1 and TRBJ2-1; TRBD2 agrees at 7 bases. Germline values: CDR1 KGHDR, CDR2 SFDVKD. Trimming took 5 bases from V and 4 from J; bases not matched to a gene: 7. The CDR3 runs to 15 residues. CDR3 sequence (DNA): TGTGCCACCAGTGGAAGCGGGGACGGATACAATGAGCAGTTCTTC. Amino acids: CATSGSGDGYNEQFF.

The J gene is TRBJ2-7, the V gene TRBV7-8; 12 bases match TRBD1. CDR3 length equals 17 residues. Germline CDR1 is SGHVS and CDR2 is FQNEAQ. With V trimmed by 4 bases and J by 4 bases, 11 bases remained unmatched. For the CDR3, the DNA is TGTGCCAGCAGCTACAGGATACCGGGACAGGGGGCTTACGAGCAGTACTTC. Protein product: CASSYRIPGQGAYEQYF.

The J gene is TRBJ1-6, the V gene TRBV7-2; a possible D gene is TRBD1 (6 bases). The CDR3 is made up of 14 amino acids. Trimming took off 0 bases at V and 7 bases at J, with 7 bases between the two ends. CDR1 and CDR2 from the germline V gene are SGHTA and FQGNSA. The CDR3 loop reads CASSLAGQNSPLHF. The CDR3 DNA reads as TGTGCCAGCAGCTTAGCCGGACAGAATTCACCCCTCCACTTT.

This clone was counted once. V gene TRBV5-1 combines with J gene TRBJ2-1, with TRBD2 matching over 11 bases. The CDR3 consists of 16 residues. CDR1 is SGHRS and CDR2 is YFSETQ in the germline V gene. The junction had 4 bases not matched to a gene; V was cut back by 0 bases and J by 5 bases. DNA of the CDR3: TGCGCCAGCAGCTTGGCCGGGGGACTAGCGGACAATGAGCAGTTCTTC. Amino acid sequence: CASSLAGGLADNEQFF.

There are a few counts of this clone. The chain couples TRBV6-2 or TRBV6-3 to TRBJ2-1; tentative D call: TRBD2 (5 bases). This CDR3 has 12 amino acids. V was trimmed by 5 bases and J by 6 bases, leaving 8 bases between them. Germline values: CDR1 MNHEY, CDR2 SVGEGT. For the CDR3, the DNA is TGTGCCAGCAGTCTTCTAGCCAATGAGCAGTTCTTC. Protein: CASSLLANEQFF.

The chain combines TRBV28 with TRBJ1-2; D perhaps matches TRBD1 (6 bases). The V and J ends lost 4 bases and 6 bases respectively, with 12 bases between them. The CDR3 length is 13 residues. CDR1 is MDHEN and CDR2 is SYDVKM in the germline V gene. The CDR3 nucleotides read TGTGCCAGCAGTTCACAGGGAGGGCATGGCTACACCTTC. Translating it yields CASSSQGGHGYTF.